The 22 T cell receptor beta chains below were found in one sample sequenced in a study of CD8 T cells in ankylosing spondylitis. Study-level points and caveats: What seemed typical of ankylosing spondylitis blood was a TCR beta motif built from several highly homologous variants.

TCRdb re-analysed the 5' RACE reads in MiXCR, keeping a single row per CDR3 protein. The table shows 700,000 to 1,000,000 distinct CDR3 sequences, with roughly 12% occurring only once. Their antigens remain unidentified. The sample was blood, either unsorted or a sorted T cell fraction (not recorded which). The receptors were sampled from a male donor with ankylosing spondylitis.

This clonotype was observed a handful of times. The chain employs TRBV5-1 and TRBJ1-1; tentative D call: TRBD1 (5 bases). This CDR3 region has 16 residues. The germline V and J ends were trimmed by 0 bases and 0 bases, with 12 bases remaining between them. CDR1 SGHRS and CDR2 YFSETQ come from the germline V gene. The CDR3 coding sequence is TGCGCCAGCAGCTTGGAAGGGGCCAGGATGAACACTGAAGCTTTCTTT. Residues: CASSLEGARMNTEAFF.

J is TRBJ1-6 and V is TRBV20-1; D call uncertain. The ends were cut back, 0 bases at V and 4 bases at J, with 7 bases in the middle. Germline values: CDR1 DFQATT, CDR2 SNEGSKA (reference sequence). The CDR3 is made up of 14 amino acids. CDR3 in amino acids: CSAREWQYNSPLHF. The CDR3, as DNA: TGCAGTGCTAGAGAGTGGCAGTATAATTCACCCCTCCACTTT.

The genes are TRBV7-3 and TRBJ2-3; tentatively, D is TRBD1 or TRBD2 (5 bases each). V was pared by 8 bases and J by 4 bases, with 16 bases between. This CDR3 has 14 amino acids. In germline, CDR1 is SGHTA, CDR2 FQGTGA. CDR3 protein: CASGTADGADTQYF. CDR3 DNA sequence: TGTGCCAGCGGGACCGCCGATGGGGCAGATACGCAGTATTTT.

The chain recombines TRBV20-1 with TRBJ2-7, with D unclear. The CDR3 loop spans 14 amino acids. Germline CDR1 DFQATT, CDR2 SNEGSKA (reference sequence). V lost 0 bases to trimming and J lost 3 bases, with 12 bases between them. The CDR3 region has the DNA TGCAGTGCTAGAGATCATGTCATTTACTACGAGCAGTACTTC. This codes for CSARDHVIYYEQYF.

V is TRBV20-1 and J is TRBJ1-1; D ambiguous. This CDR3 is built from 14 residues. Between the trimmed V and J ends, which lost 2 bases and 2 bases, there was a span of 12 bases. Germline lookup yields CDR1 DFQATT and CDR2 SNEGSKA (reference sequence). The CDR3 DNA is TGCAGTGCTAGATACGGGTACACAAACACTGAAGCTTTCTTT. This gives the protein CSARYGYTNTEAFF.

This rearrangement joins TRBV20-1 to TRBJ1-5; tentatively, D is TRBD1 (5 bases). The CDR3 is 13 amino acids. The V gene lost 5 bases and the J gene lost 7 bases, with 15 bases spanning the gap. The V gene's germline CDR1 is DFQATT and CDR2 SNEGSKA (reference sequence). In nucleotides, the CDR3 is TGCAGTGCTCAGCGACAGCGTGGCCAGCCCCAGCATTTT. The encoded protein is CSAQRQRGQPQHF.

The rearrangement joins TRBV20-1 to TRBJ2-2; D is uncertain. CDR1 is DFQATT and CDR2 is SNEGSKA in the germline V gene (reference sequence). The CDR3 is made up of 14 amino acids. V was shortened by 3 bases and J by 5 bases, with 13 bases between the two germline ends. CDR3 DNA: TGCAGTGCTAGTAATCTCGGGCTAACCGGGGAGCTGTTTTTT. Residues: CSASNLGLTGELFF.

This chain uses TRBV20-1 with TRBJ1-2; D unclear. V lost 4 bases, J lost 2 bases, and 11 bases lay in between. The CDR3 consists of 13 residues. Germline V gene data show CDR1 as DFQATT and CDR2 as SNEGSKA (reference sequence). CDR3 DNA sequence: TGCAGTGCTAAGAAAGGGTTCAACTATGGCTACACCTTC. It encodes CSAKKGFNYGYTF.

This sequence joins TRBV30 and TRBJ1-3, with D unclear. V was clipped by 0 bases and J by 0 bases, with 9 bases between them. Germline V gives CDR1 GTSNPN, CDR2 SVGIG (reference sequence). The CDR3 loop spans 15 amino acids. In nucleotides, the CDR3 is TGTGCCTGGAGTGTACTGGCTGCCTCTGGAAACACCATATATTTT. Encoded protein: CAWSVLAASGNTIYF.

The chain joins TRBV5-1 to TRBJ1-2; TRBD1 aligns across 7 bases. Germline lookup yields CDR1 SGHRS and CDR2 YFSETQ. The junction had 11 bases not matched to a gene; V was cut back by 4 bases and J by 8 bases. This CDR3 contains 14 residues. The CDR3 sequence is CASSAGTVQEGYTF. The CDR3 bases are TGCGCCAGCAGCGCTGGGACAGTGCAAGAGGGCTACACCTTC. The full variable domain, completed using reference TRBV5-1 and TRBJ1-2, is KAGVTQTPRYLIKTRGQQVTLSCSPISGHRSVSWYQQTPGQGLQFLFEYFSETQRNKGNFPGRFSGRQFSNSRSEMNVSTLELGDSALYLCASSAGTVQEGYTFGSGTRLTVV.

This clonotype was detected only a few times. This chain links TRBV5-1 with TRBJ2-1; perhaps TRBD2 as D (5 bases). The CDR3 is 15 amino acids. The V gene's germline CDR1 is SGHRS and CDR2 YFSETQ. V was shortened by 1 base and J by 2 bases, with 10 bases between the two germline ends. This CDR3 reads CASSLPGSPYNEQFF. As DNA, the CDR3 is TGCGCCAGCAGCTTGCCGGGGTCCCCCTACAATGAGCAGTTCTTC.

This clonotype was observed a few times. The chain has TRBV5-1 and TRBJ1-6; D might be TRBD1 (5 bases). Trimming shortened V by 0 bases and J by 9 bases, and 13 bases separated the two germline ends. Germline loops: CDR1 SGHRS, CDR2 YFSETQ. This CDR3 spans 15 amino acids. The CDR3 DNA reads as TGCGCCAGCAGCTTGGAAGGACACGGAGTTTCACCCCTCCACTTT. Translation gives CASSLEGHGVSPLHF.

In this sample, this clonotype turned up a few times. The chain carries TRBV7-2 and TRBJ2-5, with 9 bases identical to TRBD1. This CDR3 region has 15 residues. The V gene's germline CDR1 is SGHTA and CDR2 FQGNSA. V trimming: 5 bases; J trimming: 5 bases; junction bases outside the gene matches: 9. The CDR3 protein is CASSPRQGDVETQYF. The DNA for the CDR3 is TGTGCCAGCAGCCCCCGACAGGGGGACGTGGAGACCCAGTACTTC.

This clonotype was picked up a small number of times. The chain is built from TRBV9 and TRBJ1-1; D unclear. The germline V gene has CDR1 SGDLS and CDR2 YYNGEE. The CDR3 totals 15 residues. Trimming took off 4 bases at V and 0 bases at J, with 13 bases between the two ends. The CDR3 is CASSPRHSMNTEAFF. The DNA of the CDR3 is TGTGCCAGCAGCCCCCGACATTCCATGAACACTGAAGCTTTCTTT.

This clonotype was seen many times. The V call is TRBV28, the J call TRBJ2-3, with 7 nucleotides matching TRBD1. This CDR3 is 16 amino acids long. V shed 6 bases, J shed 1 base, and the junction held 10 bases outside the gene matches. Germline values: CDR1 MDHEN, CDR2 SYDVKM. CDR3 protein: CASRASTGFGTDTQYF. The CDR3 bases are TGTGCCAGCAGGGCCTCGACAGGGTTTGGCACAGATACGCAGTATTTT.

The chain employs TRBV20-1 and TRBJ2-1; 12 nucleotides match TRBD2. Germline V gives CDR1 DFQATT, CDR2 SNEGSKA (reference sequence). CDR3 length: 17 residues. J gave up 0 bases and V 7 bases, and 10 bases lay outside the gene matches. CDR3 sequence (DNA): TGCAGTGTTTCAGGACTAGCGGGGCCCACCTCCTACAATGAGCAGTTCTTC. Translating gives CSVSGLAGPTSYNEQFF.

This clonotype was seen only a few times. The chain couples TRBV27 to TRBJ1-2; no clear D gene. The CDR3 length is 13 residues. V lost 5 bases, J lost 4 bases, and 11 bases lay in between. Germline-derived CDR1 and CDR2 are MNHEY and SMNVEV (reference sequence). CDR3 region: CASSPDTAYGYTF. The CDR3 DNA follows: TGTGCCAGCAGTCCCGACACCGCCTATGGCTACACCTTC.

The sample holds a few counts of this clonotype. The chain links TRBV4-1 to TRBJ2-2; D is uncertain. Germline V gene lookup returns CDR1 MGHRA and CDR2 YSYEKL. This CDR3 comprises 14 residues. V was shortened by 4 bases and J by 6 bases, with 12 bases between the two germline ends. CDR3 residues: CASSRREGAGELFF. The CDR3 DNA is TGCGCCAGCAGCCGAAGGGAAGGTGCCGGGGAGCTGTTTTTT.

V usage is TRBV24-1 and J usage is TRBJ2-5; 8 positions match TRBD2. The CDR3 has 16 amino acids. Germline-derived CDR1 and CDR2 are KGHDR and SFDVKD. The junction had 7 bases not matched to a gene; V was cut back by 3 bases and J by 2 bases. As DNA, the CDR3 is TGTGCCACCAGTGATCCCGGGAGGGTATCTCAAGAGACCCAGTACTTC. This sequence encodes CATSDPGRVSQETQYF.

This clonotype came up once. For the CDR3, the DNA is TGTGCCAGCAGTTACCCAGCGGGTGGCACCGGGGAGCTGTTTTTT. Its translation: CASSYPAGGTGELFF. This sequence joins TRBV28 and TRBJ2-2; D perhaps matches TRBD2 (6 bases). Trimming stripped 4 bases from V and 4 bases from J, with 13 bases between. CDR3 length equals 15 residues. Looked up from germline, CDR1 is MDHEN and CDR2 is SYDVKM.

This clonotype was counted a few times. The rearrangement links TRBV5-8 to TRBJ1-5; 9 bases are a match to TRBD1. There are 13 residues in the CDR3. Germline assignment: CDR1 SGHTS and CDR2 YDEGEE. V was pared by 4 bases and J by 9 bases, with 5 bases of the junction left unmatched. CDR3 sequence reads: CASSMGQGRPQHF. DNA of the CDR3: TGTGCCAGCAGCATGGGACAGGGTCGGCCCCAGCATTTT. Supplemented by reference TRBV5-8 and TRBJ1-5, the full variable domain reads EAGVTQSPTHLIKTRGQQATLRCSPISGHTSVYWYQQALGLGLQFLLWYDEGEERNRGNFPPRFSGRQFPNYSSELNVNALELEDSALYLCASSMGQGRPQHFGDGTRLSIL.

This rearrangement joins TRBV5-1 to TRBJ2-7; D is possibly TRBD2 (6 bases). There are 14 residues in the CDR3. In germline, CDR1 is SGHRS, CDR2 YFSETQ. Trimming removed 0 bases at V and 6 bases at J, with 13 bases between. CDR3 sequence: CASSLGELAGEQYF. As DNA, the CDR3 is TGCGCCAGCAGCTTGGGGGAACTAGCTGGCGAGCAGTACTTC.